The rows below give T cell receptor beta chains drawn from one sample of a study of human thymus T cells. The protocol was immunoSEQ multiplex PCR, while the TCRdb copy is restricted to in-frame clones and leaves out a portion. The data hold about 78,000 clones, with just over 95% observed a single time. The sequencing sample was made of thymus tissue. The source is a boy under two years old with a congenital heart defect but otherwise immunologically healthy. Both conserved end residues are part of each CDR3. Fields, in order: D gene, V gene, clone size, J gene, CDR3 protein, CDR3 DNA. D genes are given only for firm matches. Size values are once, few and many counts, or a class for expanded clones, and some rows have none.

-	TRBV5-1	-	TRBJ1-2	CASSPRVDRDFYGYTF	TGCGCCAGCAGCCCCAGGGTGGACAGAGACTTCTATGGCTACACCTTC
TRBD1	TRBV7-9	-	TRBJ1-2	CASSQGGQANYGYTF	TGTGCCAGCAGCCAGGGGGGACAAGCTAACTATGGCTACACCTTC
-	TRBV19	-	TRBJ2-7	CATQGGPASEQYF	TGTGCCACCCAGGGAGGCCCGGCCAGCGAGCAGTACTTC
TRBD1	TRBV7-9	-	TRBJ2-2	CASSLAPQGANTGELFF	TGTGCCAGCAGCTTAGCCCCGCAGGGGGCTAACACCGGGGAGCTGTTTTTT
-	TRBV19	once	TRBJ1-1	CASSPVGPGHRNTEAFF	TGTGCCAGTAGTCCGGTGGGACCGGGACATAGGAACACTGAAGCTTTCTTT
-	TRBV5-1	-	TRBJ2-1	CASSLGESEQFF	TGCGCCAGCAGCTTGGGGGAATCTGAGCAGTTCTTC
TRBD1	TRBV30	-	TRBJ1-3	CAWSGEGQVTIGNTIYF	TGTGCCTGGAGTGGGGAGGGACAGGTAACAATCGGAAACACCATATATTTT
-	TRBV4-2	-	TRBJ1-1	CASSHYQLNTEAFF	TGTGCCAGCAGCCACTACCAACTGAACACTGAAGCTTTCTTT
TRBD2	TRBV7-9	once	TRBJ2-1	CASSFVTSGDPYNEQFF	TGTGCCAGCAGCTTCGTGACTAGCGGGGACCCCTACAATGAGCAGTTCTTC
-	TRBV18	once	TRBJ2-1	CASSPGDGTASSYNEQFF	TGTGCCAGCTCACCGGGAGACGGGACGGCGAGCTCCTACAATGAGCAGTTCTTC
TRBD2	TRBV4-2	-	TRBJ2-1	CASSHPEAGGGYNEQFF	TGTGCCAGCAGCCATCCCGAAGCGGGAGGGGGATACAATGAGCAGTTCTTC
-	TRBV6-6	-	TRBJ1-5	CASSYSGTTGKQPQHF	TGTGCCAGCAGTTACTCTGGGACGACTGGCAAGCAGCCCCAGCATTTT
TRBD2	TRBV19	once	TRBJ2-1	CASSGGTSYNEQFF	TGTGCCAGTAGTGGCGGGACTAGCTACAATGAGCAGTTCTTC
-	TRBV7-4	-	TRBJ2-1	CASSFRSGPNEQFF	TGTGCCAGCAGTTTCCGGAGTGGGCCCAATGAGCAGTTCTTC
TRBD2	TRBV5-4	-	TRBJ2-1	CASSLEASGGNEQFF	TGTGCCAGCAGCTTGGAGGCTAGCGGGGGGAATGAGCAGTTCTTC
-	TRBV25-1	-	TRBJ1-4	CASSEFGRARATNEKLFF	TGTGCCAGCAGTGAATTTGGCAGGGCGAGGGCAACTAATGAAAAACTGTTTTTT
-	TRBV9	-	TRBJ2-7	CASSPNQKEGTQYF	TGTGCCAGCAGCCCAAATCAGAAGGAGGGGACACAGTACTTC
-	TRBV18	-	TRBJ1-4	CASSPYQKTGRGELFF	TGTGCCAGCTCACCCTACCAAAAAACAGGGCGTGGCGAACTGTTTTTT
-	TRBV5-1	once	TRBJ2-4	CASSLAMAGSVRYF	TGCGCCAGCAGCTTGGCAATGGCGGGGAGTGTTAGGTACTTC
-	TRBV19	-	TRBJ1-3	CASSISAARRGNTIYF	TGTGCCAGTAGTATCTCTGCGGCTCGTCGAGGAAACACCATATATTTT
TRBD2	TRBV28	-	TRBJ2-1	CASSPGLAGYNEQFF	TGTGCCAGCAGTCCCGGACTAGCGGGATACAATGAGCAGTTCTTC
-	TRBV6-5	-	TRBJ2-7	CASSYSQASVSYEQYF	TGTGCCAGCAGTTACTCGCAGGCTAGCGTCTCCTACGAGCAGTACTTC
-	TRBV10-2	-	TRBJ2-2	CASIGNTNTGELFF	TGCGCCAGCATCGGGAATACGAACACCGGGGAGCTGTTTTTT
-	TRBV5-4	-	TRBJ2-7	CASSFLSYEQYF	TGTGCCAGCAGCTTCTTATCCTACGAGCAGTACTTC
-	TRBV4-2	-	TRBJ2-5	CASSHVGETQYF	TGTGCCAGCAGCCACGTTGGCGAGACCCAGTACTTC
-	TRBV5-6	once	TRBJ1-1	CASTLDKNTEAFF	TGTGCCAGCACTTTGGACAAGAACACTGAAGCTTTCTTT
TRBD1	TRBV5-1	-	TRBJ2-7	CASSLASGQGNYEQYF	TGCGCCAGCAGCTTGGCTTCGGGACAGGGGAACTACGAGCAGTACTTC
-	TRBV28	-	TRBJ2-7	CASTAAAYSYEQYF	TGTGCCAGCACGGCGGCCGCTTATTCCTACGAGCAGTACTTC
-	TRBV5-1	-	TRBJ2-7	CASSWGWRGPYEQYF	TGCGCCAGCAGCTGGGGTTGGCGGGGGCCCTACGAGCAGTACTTC
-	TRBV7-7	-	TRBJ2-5	CASSRRRGSGETQYF	TGTGCCAGCAGCCGGCGCCGGGGGAGCGGAGAGACCCAGTACTTC
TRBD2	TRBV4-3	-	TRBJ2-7	CASSQGRTSGAYEQYF	TGCGCCAGCAGCCAGGGCCGGACTAGCGGCGCCTACGAGCAGTACTTC
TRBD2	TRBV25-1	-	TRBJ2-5	CASSEHPLAGGKETQYF	TGTGCCAGCAGTGAACACCCCCTAGCGGGGGGCAAAGAGACCCAGTACTTC
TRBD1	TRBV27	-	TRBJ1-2	CASSRRTRGRNYGYTF	TGTGCCAGCAGTCGACGAACCAGGGGGCGGAACTATGGCTACACCTTC
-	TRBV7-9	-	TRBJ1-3	CASSSPSGNTIYF	TGTGCCAGCAGCTCCCCGTCTGGAAACACCATATATTTT
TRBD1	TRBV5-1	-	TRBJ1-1	CASSLVGDRGLVMNTEAFF	TGCGCCAGCAGCTTGGTGGGGGACAGGGGCCTTGTCATGAACACTGAAGCTTTCTTT
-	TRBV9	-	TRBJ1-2	CASSVDPRGEGKGYGYTF	TGTGCCAGCAGCGTAGACCCCCGGGGAGAGGGTAAAGGCTATGGCTACACCTTC
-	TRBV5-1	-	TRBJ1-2	CANQDKLGYGYTF	TGCGCCAACCAAGACAAGCTTGGCTATGGCTACACCTTC
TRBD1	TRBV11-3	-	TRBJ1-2	CASSLDHRGTGGYTF	TGTGCCAGCAGCTTAGATCACAGGGGGACAGGTGGCTACACCTTC
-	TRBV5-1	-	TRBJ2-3	CASSLDGGLDTQYF	TGCGCCAGCAGCTTGGACGGGGGGCTAGATACGCAGTATTTT
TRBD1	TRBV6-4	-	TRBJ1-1	CARVLDREAEAFF	TGTGCCAGGGTCTTAGACAGGGAGGCTGAAGCTTTCTTT
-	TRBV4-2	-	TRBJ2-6	CASSQASVLKSRSGANVLTF	TGTGCCAGCAGCCAAGCCTCGGTCCTAAAGTCCCGATCTGGGGCCAACGTCCTGACTTTC
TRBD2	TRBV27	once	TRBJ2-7	CASSLGGSIDEQYF	TGTGCCAGCAGTTTAGGCGGGAGTATCGACGAGCAGTACTTC
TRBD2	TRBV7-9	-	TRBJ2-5	CASRRTARLADETQYF	TGTGCCAGCAGGCGCACGGCGAGACTAGCGGACGAGACCCAGTACTTC
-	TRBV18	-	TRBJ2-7	CASSPLAGSGYEQYF	TGTGCCAGCTCACCACTGGCCGGGTCGGGCTACGAGCAGTACTTC
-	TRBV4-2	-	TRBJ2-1	CASSQGRVGGNEQFF	TGTGCCAGCAGCCAGGGTCGAGTGGGAGGCAATGAGCAGTTCTTC
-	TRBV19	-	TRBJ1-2	CASSIQKKGPPRRYTF	TGTGCCAGTAGTATACAGAAAAAGGGGCCCCCTAGACGCTACACCTTC
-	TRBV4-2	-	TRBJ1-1	CASSPGQNTEAFF	TGTGCCAGCAGCCCGGGACAGAACACTGAAGCTTTCTTT
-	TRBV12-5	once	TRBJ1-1	CASGLSPQGSIGAFF	TGTGCTAGTGGTTTGTCCCCGCAGGGAAGCATTGGAGCTTTCTTT
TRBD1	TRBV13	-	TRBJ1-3	CASSTLGQGATGNTIYF	TGTGCCAGCAGCACGCTTGGACAGGGGGCGACAGGAAACACCATATATTTT
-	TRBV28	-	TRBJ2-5	CASSLPPGGAPLRETQYF	TGTGCCAGCAGTCTACCTCCCGGGGGAGCGCCGCTGAGAGAGACCCAGTACTTC
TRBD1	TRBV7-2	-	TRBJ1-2	CASFRGTGARANYGYTF	TGTGCCAGCTTCCGCGGCACAGGGGCCAGAGCTAACTATGGCTACACCTTC
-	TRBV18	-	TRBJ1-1	CASSPPAGQRGEAFF	TGTGCCAGCTCACCACCGGCAGGGCAGAGGGGTGAAGCTTTCTTT
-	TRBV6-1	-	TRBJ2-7	CASTRSALAPHEQYF	TGTGCCAGCACCCGGTCTGCGCTAGCTCCCCACGAGCAGTACTTC
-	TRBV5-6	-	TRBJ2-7	CASSLAPRGGRSSYEQYF	TGTGCCAGCAGCTTGGCCCCCCGTGGGGGGAGATCATCCTACGAGCAGTACTTC
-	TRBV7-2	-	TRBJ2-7	CASSPGGPGLQPYEQYF	TGTGCCAGCAGCCCCGGGGGGCCGGGACTCCAACCCTACGAGCAGTACTTC